The source of this TCR beta chain is a study of early T cells in non-severe SARS-CoV-2 infection. The table lists this clonotype with a few counts. Germline V lookup: CDR1 SEHNR, CDR2 FQNEAQ (reference sequence). The CDR3 sequence is 17 residues long. Germline trimming cut 3 bases from V and 5 bases from J; bases unmatched to any gene: 13. Tagging with unique molecular identifiers was applied to individual cDNA molecules. TCRdb reanalysed the 5' RACE reads using MiXCR and keeps one entry per CDR3 protein. Among 30,000 to 40,000 distinct CDR3 sequences, 6% to 7.5% were seen once, and the ten largest hold around an eighth.

This clonotype was sampled from an adult who was a healthcare worker with PCR-confirmed SARS-CoV-2 infection or an uninfected control (not recorded which). Sample: whole blood, taken at baseline. V usage is TRBV7-9 and J usage is TRBJ1-5, with TRBD1 matching 7 bases. The CDR3 nucleotides are TGTGCCAGCAGCTTCTATCGGACAGGCCCGACGCATCAGCCCCAGCATTTT. This encodes CASSFYRTGPTHQPQHF. The entire variable domain, with the rest obtained from reference TRBV7-9 and TRBJ1-5, is as follows: DTGVSQNPRHKITKRGQNVTFRCDPISEHNRLYWYRQTLGQGPEFLTYFQNEAQLEKSRLLSDRFSAERPKGSFSTLEIQRTEQGDSAMYLCASSFYRTGPTHQPQHFGDGTRLSIL.